This T cell receptor beta chain was obtained from a study of blood T cell repertoires in COVID-19. Study context: Specimens from acute and convalescent COVID-19 originated in the United States, Italy and Spain.

Trimming shortened V by 1 base and J by 0 bases, and 8 bases separated the two germline ends. CDR1 and CDR2 (germline): SGHRS, YFSETQ. This CDR3 spans 15 amino acids. Profiling relied on immunoSEQ multiplex PCR, and the TCRdb table lists in-frame clones only, not all of them. This sample has under 200,000 clones; approximately 79% occur once, and the top ten carry about 5%. Source material: PBMCs or T cells enriched from blood (not recorded which). This clonotype was obtained from a woman aged 55-69 years with acute COVID-19. The chain uses TRBV5-1 and TRBJ1-5; D remains ambiguous. The CDR3 DNA reads as TGCGCCAGCAGCTTGACGTCAGGTAGCAATCAGCCCCAGCATTTT. Amino acids: CASSLTSGSNQPQHF.